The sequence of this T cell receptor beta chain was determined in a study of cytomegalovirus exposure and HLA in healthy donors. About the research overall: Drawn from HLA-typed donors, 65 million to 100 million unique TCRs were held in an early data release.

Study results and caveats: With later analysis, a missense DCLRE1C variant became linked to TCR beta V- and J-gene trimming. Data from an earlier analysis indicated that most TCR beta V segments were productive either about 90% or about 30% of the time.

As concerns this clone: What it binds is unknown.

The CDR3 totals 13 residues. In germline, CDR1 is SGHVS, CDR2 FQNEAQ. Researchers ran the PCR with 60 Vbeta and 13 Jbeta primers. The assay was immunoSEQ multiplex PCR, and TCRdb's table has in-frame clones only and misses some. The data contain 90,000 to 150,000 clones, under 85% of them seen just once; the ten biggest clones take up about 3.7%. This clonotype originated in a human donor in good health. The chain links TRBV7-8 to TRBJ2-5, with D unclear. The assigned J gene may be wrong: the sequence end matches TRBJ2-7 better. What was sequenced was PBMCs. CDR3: CASSLAGSYEQYF. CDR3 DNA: TGTGCCAGCAGCTTAGCGGGCTCCTACGAGCAGTACTTC.